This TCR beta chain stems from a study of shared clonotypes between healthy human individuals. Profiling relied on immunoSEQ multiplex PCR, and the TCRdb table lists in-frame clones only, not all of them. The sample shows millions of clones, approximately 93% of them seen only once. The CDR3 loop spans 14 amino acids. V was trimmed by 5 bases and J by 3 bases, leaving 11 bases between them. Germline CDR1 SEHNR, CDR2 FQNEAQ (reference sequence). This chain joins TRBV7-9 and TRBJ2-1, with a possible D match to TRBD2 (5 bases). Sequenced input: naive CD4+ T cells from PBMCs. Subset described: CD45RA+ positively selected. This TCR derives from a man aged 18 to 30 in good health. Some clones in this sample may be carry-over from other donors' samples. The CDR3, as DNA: TGTGCCAGCAGCCTGCCGGGAATCTACAATGAGCAGTTCTTC. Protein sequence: CASSLPGIYNEQFF.